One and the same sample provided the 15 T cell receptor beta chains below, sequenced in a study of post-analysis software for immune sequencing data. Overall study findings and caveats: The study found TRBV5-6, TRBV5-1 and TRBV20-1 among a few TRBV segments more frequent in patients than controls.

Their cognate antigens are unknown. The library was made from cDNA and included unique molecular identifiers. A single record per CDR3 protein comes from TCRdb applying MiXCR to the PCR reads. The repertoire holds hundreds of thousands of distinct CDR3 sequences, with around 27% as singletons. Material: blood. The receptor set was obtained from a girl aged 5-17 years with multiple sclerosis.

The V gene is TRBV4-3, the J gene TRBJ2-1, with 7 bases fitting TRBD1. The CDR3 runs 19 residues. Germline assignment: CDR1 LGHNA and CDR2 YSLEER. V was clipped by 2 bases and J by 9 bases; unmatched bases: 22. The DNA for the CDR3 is TGCGCCAGCAGCCAACCTTATTCCAAGGACCTTCAGGGGGTAGCTGAGCAGTTCTTC. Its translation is CASSQPYSKDLQGVAEQFF.

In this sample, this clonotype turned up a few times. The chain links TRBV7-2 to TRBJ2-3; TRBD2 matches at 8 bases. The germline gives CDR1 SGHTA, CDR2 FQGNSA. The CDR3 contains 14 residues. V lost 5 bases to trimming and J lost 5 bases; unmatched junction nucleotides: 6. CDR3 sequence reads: CASSNSGAGDTQYF. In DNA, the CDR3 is TGTGCCAGCAGCAATAGCGGGGCGGGAGATACGCAGTATTTT. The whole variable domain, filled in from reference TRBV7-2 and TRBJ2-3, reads GAGVSQSPSNKVTEKGKDVELRCDPISGHTALYWYRQSLGQGLEFLIYFQGNSAPDKSGLPSDRFSAERTGGSVSTLTIQRTQQEDSAVYLCASSNSGAGDTQYFGPGTRLTVL.

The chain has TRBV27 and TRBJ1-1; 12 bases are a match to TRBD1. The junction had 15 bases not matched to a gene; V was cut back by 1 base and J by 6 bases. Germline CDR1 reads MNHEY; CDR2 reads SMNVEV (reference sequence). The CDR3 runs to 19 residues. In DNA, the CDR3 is TGTGCCAGCAGTTTATTCGCCCCGGGACAGGGGGCGATAATAGCTGAAGCTTTCTTT. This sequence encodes CASSLFAPGQGAIIAEAFF.

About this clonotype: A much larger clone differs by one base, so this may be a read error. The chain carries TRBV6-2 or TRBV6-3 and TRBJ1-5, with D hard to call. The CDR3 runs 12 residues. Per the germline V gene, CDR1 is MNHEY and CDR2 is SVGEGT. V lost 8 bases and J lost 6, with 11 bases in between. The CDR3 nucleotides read TGTGCCAGCGGACCAACAAGTCAGCCCCAGCATTTT. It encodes CASGPTSQPQHF.

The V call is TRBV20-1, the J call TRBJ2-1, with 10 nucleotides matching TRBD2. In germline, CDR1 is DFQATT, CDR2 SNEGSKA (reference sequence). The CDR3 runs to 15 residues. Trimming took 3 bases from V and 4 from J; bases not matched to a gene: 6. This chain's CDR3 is CSASRLAGFYNEQFF. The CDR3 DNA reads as TGCAGTGCTAGCCGACTAGCGGGTTTTTACAATGAGCAGTTCTTC.

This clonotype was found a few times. The chain's CDR3 is CSVTRLAGPTDTQYF. The DNA for the CDR3 is TGCAGTGTAACCCGACTAGCGGGTCCCACAGATACGCAGTATTTT. The gene calls are TRBV20-1 and TRBJ2-3; 10 nucleotides line up with TRBD2. V gave up 7 bases and J gave up 2 bases; unmatched junction bases: 9. The CDR3 is 15 residues long. The V gene's germline CDR1 is DFQATT and CDR2 SNEGSKA (reference sequence).

CDR3 sequence: CASSAPPGQGAEKLFF. For the CDR3, the DNA is TGTGCCAGCAGCGCGCCCCCAGGACAGGGGGCTGAAAAACTGTTTTTT. V usage is TRBV9 and J usage is TRBJ1-4, with 11 bases matching TRBD1. Germline V gives CDR1 SGDLS, CDR2 YYNGEE. The V gene end was trimmed by 3 bases and the J gene end by 7 bases; junction bases not matched to a gene: 8. The CDR3 loop spans 16 amino acids.

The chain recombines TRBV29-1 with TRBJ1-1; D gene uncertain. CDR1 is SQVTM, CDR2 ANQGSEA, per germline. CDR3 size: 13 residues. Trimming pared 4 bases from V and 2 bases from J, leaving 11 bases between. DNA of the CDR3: TGCAGCGTTGTTTTAGGCGGAAACACTGAAGCTTTCTTT. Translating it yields CSVVLGGNTEAFF.

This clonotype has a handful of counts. CDR3 nucleotides: TGCAGCGTGGGATCGGGAGGGCCCAACGAGCAGTACTTC. As protein: CSVGSGGPNEQYF. This chain connects TRBV29-1 to TRBJ2-7, with 8 positions matching TRBD2. The CDR3 is 13 residues long. Germline-derived CDR1 and CDR2 are SQVTM and ANQGSEA. Trimming cost V 6 bases and J 5 bases; bases outside gene matches: 9.

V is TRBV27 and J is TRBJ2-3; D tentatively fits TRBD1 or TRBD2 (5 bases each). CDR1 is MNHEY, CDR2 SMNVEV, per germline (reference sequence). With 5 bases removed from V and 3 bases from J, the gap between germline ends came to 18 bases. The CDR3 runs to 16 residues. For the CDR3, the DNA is TGTGCCAGCAGTCTAACCTGGGACCGCGGGACAGATACGCAGTATTTT. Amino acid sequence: CASSLTWDRGTDTQYF.

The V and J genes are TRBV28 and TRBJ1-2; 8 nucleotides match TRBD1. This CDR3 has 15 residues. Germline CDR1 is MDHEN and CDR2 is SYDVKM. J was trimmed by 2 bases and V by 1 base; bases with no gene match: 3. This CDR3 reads CASSLSDRENYGYTF. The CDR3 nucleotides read TGTGCCAGCAGTTTATCGGACAGGGAAAACTATGGCTACACCTTC.

The CDR3 DNA sequence: TGCGCCAGCAGCCAAGATTTCAGTGACTATGGCTACACCTTC. Its translation: CASSQDFSDYGYTF. The chain carries TRBV4-3 and TRBJ1-2; D is uncertain. Germline-derived CDR1 and CDR2 are LGHNA and YSLEER. The CDR3 is made up of 14 amino acids. With 0 bases removed from V and 3 bases from J, the gap between germline ends came to 8 bases.

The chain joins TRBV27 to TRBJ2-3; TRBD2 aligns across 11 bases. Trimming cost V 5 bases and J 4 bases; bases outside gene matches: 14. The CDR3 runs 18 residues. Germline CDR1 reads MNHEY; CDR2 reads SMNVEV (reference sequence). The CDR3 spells CASSNGGTSGFLSDTQYF. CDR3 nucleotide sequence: TGTGCCAGCAGTAACGGGGGGACTAGCGGATTCCTCTCAGATACGCAGTATTTT.

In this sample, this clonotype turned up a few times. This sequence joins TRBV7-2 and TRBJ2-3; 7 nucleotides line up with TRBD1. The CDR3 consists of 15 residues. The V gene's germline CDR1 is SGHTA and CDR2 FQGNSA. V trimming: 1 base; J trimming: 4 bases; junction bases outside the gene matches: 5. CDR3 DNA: TGTGCCAGCAGCTTAGTGAGGGGGCAATCAGATACGCAGTATTTT. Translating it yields CASSLVRGQSDTQYF.

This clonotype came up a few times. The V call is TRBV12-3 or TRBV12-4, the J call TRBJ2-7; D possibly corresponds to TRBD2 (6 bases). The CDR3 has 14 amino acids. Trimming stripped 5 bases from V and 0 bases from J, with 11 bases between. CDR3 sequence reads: CASSGTARSYEQYF. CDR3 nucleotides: TGTGCCAGCAGTGGGACTGCTCGCTCCTACGAGCAGTACTTC.